These T cell receptor beta chains were read from a single sample in a study of T cell responses to AZD1222 COVID-19 vaccine. Profiling relied on immunoSEQ multiplex PCR, and the TCRdb table lists in-frame clones only, not all of them. The table has roughly 100,000 clones, 88% seen once. Sequenced here: peripheral blood, sampled on day 0 of AZD1222 vaccination. These receptors came from an adult in good health. Each CDR3 is given with its conserved first and last residue. A D gene is named only where the DNA matches it firmly. A clone size is listed for some rows: how often the clone was seen (once, few, many), or a class if it is expanded.

clone size	D gene	V gene	CDR3 protein
NA	TRBD1	TRBV12-5	CASSGFYSRDRPNTGELFF
NA	NA	TRBV18	CASSRGGPSGNTIYF
NA	NA	TRBV7-9	CASSPGSVRAYGYTF
NA	TRBD1	TRBV27	CASSLLTGGFYNEQFF
NA	NA	TRBV7-9	CASSHGEGPLHF
NA	NA	TRBV6-1	CASSEGPPTEAFF
NA	TRBD2	TRBV28	CASSLQGTSSGANVLTF
once	NA	TRBV7-9	CASKVGGNTEAFF
NA	TRBD2	TRBV6-5	CASRAGLAGDEQYF
NA	NA	TRBV27	CASSRAFKTSGNTIYF
NA	NA	TRBV19	CASSSPDIETQYF
NA	NA	TRBV29-1	CSVGFVGGNEKLFF
NA	NA	TRBV28	CASTLDGHTEAFF
NA	NA	TRBV16	CASTLGPGQYEQYF